This TCR beta chain was sequenced during a study of blood T cell repertoires in COVID-19. This clone was seen only once. As originally analysed: Amplification of reference gene primers was used by the study to estimate nucleated cell counts. Method: immunoSEQ multiplex PCR; TCRdb's copy keeps in-frame clones and lacks some. The V and J calls and clone size were taken over from that table, and D and trimming were inferred from the DNA. The data show around 250,000 clones, about 87% seen once. The CDR3 consists of 15 residues. V lost 5 bases and J lost 3, with 17 bases in between. The V gene's germline CDR1 is PRHDT and CDR2 FYEKMQ (reference sequence). Recruits, aged roughly 18 to 100 years, lived in 24 US areas. Cohort allocation depended upon clinical history that participants reported.

Material: PBMCs or T cells enriched from blood (not recorded which). This clonotype was obtained from a woman aged 30 to 39 with acute COVID-19. The chain employs TRBV13 and TRBJ2-7; D may be TRBD1 (6 bases). CDR3 sequence reads: CASSPGTQTLYEQYF. The CDR3 DNA is TGTGCCAGCAGCCCGGGGACACAAACCCTCTACGAGCAGTACTTC.